What follows describes a single TCR beta chain. The antigen is unknown. This specimen belongs to a study of T cell responses to AZD1222 COVID-19 vaccine. General study findings and limits: Baseline serology detected seropositivity in only a handful of AZD1222 recipients. CD4 TCRs covered the whole spike, strongest at regions 160-218 and 743-854. Donors were largely white British and mainly female; clonal diversity was possibly underestimated.

Produced via immunoSEQ multiplex PCR; TCRdb's table is partial and in-frame only. Of some 140,000 clones listed, approximately 89% were seen once; the top ten hold 2.8%. Trimming at V came to 5 bases and at J to 9 bases, leaving 18 bases not matched to a gene. Germline CDR1 reads SQVTM; CDR2 reads ANQGSEA. The CDR3 loop spans 16 amino acids. The receptor was derived from an adult in good health. The input for sequencing was peripheral blood, taken on day 0 of AZD1222 vaccination. The J gene is TRBJ2-3, the V gene TRBV29-1; 9 bases fit TRBD2. The CDR3 here is CSVSKGAGGTSETQYF. Written as DNA, the CDR3 is TGCAGCGTTTCCAAAGGAGCGGGGGGAACGTCTGAAACGCAGTATTTT.